What follows describes a single T cell receptor (beta chain). What it recognizes is unknown. Arm-PCR of CDR3 regions with iRepertoire HTBI primers generated TCR beta libraries. TCRdb used MiXCR to reprocess the multiplex PCR reads, holding one entry per CDR3 protein. The data show around 400,000 distinct CDR3 sequences, about a sixth seen once. The V gene lost 2 bases and the J gene lost 0 bases, with 13 bases spanning the gap. CDR3 size: 17 residues. The germline V gene has CDR1 SGHVS and CDR2 FQNEAQ. The data were taken from a study of regulatory T cells in long-lasting Graves disease. Study-level information: Less than 3 months of antithyroid drugs had been taken by newly diagnosed Graves' patients.

Time point denoted: newly diagnosed GD, antithyroid drugs for less than 3 months. RNA from PBMCs was the source of the TCR library. Study-wide points: Persistent disease exhibited a predilection for TRBV28, TRBJ1-2 and TRBJ2-5.

The sequence came from a female donor with Graves disease. The V and J genes are TRBV7-8 and TRBJ2-2, with a weak D call TRBD2 (5 bases). Sequences were derived from peripheral blood mononuclear cells (PBMCs), sampled at new diagnosis, from a patient treated with antithyroid drugs. The CDR3 region is CASSLFLDSPNTGELFF. Here the CDR3 DNA reads TGTGCCAGCAGCTTATTTTTGGACTCCCCGAACACCGGGGAGCTGTTTTTT.